The sequence of this T cell receptor beta chain was determined in a study of Graves' ophthalmopathy and Graves' hyperthyroidism (dated by TCRdb to 2017 to 2018). For the wider study: Peripheral blood samples were taken at the time of initial diagnosis, before any treatment was given. TCR beta repertoire signatures were used to distinguish Graves' ophthalmopathy from Graves' hyperthyroidism and to predict progression to ophthalmopathy. In total, under 150 blood samples were TCR-sequenced: 40 to 45 ophthalmopathy, some 75 hyperthyroidism and 17 hyperthyroidism-to-ophthalmopathy patients. To explore V-J signatures that distinguish ophthalmopathy from hyperthyroidism, a discovery set of about a hundred patients was enrolled, made up of 40 to 45 with ophthalmopathy and some 60 with stable hyperthyroidism. An independent validation cohort was composed of about 20 hyperthyroidism patients and 17 patients who later progressed from hyperthyroidism to ophthalmopathy. In roughly 6 hyperthyroidism patients, T-cell repertoires of thyroid tissue and blood were compared. Following sample collection, hyperthyroidism patients were given methimazole at a starting dose of 30 mg daily, and ophthalmopathy patients were given high-dose intravenous methylprednisolone. The 95 to 100 discovery patients were randomly split 7:3 into training and test sets.

This clonotype was picked up many times. Its antigen is not yet known. Base qualities are not at hand, and no much larger clone is one base apart. For repertoire sequencing, the TCR beta CDR3 regions were amplified from RNA transcripts. HTBI primers and the Qiagen OneStep RT-PCR kit were used in a first-round RT-PCR, which was followed by a second-round multiplex PCR, size selection and purification. Libraries were sequenced paired-end with 100 bp reads on an Illumina HiSeq2000. The authors' pipeline ran thus. SOAPnuke was used for read processing, and reads with adapters, uncalled bases, a mean Phred below 15, or no exact constant-primer or identifier match were discarded. High-quality paired reads were merged with COPE v1.2.5. Clonotypes were defined as unique nucleotide sequences and were aligned to IMGT TRB V, D and J references using MiTCR v1.1. The analysis was limited to V-J combinations with a frequency above 0.0001, which together covered approximately 99% of the repertoires. A TCR clonal expansion and chaos score per V-J combination was defined as the ratio of F50 clonal expansion to chaos observed in the TCRdist matrix. Welch's t-statistics and random forest were used to reduce the features to some 13 V-J combinations, which were then used as input to a naive Bayes classifier. The Morisita-Horn index was used to measure how similar the thyroid and blood repertoires were. TCRdb reran the public reads through fastp at Q25 and MiXCR, keeping productive beta chains. Under each unique CDR3 protein, matching rows form one entry showing the most common genes and DNA. The V and J calls and clone size are TCRdb's, not the authors'. In this sample the table shows 680,000 or so distinct CDR3 sequences, 22% of which occur a single time. Around 6.5% of the sample is in the top ten clones.

From the cysteine through the phenylalanine, the CDR3 covers 13 amino acids. The CDR3 DNA has 39 bases and is translated from base 1. Cut back by 6 bases and 1 base, the V and J ends lie 10 bases apart. What the research found in general, with its limitations: Sample size was not statistically predetermined, and group allocation was not concealed from the investigators. Ophthalmopathy was separated from stable hyperthyroidism by the 13-signature model with around 89% sensitivity and about 81% specificity in cross-validation and with 80%/75% in the test set. In validation, the model predicted ophthalmopathy progression with about 70% sensitivity and less than 80% specificity; eleven to twelve predicted patients were CT-confirmed with GO in a median of about 7.1 months. Among expanded thyroid clonotypes with frequency above 0.001, most also showed up in blood, which suggests that blood repertoires may reflect the thyroid immune response.

Stable hyperthyroidism was defined as no progression to ophthalmopathy within 18 months of follow-up. Hyperthyroidism patients were newly diagnosed, with disease duration under 2 months, and aged 18 to 65 years. Anyone with other autoimmune diseases, uncontrolled infections, pregnancy or lactation was excluded from the study. Clinical symptoms, serum thyroxine, TRAb, thyroid ultrasound and orbital computed tomography were used for diagnosis. Ficoll-Paque density gradient centrifugation was used to isolate PBMCs from 10 ml of fresh peripheral blood. Total RNA was extracted using Trizol reagent, and RNA quality was checked on an Agilent 2100 Bioanalyzer.

The sequence joins TRBV12-3 or TRBV12-4 to TRBJ2-7; the D gene cannot be resolved reliably. This clonotype was sampled from a woman aged 18-29 years with stable Graves' hyperthyroidism. Some clones in this sample may be carry-over from other donors' samples. Donor details come from another sample of the same person, matched by shared clones. The source material was peripheral blood. The nucleotide sequence is given as TGTGCCAGCAGCTTAAGCCTATCCTACGAGCAGTACTTC. This encodes CASSLSLSYEQYF.